The source of this TCR beta chain is a study of T cell repertoires in cytomegalovirus infection. Looking at the study overall: Through public TCR beta signatures, both CMV infection and matching HLA type were indicated.

TCRdb re-called the reads through MiXCR, storing one row per CDR3 protein. The sample lists a few hundred thousand distinct CDR3 sequences, more than 8% occurring once. The V end lost 0 bases, the J end lost 3 bases, and 10 bases lay between the germline ends. The germline CDR1 and CDR2 sequences are SGHTA and FQGNSA. There are 15 residues in the CDR3. Notes on the study in general: HLA-C-restricted CMV clonotypes gave the most frequent clonotype in two of eight donors.

As to this clonotype: Its target is not known.

The clonotype comes from a human donor in good health (CMV status not recorded). Some clones in this sample may be carry-over from other donors' samples. Sample: PBMCs. The rearrangement joins TRBV7-2 to TRBJ2-3, with D uncertain. CDR3 sequence reads: CASSLAALSTDTQYF. CDR3 DNA sequence: TGTGCCAGCAGCTTAGCCGCGTTAAGTACAGATACGCAGTATTTT.